The next 18 T cell receptor beta chains were all read from a single sample in a study of human T cells and chemical hapten exposure. Each CDR3 protein gets one entry after TCRdb re-called the RACE reads with MiXCR. The sample yields approximately 370,000 distinct CDR3 sequences, 5.5% seen once. The time point here: pre-sensitization, week 0. The treatment: therapeutic diphenylcyclopropenone sensitization with weekly scalp DPC. The sample here was whole blood, taken in connection with sensitization to the hapten diphenylcyclopropenone (DPC). Receptors originate from a woman under 30 with alopecia areata. Some clones in this sample may be carry-over from other donors' samples.

The sample holds a few counts of this clonotype. The V call is TRBV4-3, the J call TRBJ2-2; 10 positions agree with TRBD2. V lost 3 bases and J lost 1; bases outside the gene matches: 11. The CDR3 loop spans 19 amino acids. The germline V gene has CDR1 LGHNA and CDR2 YSLEER. CDR3 region: CASSHPTQGLALNTGELFF. For the CDR3, the DNA is TGCGCCAGCAGCCATCCGACTCAGGGACTAGCGTTGAACACCGGGGAGCTGTTTTTT.

The gene calls are TRBV3-1 and TRBJ2-1; TRBD2 matches at 16 bases. The germline V gene encodes CDR1 LGHDT and CDR2 YNNKEL (reference sequence). The CDR3 is made up of 18 amino acids. J was trimmed by 7 bases and V by 2 bases; bases with no gene match: 8. CDR3 in DNA: TGTGCCAGCAGCCAATTGGGACTAGCGGGGGGGCTTTCGAATGAGCAGTTCTTC. This sequence encodes CASSQLGLAGGLSNEQFF.

This clonotype was seen only a few times. The rearrangement joins TRBV18 to TRBJ2-1, with D unclear. Trimming cost V 2 bases and J 10 bases, with 12 bases left between them. The CDR3 runs 13 residues. The germline CDR1 and CDR2 sequences are KGHSH and LQKENI. CDR3 sequence: CASSPGVQLEQFF. DNA of the CDR3: TGTGCCAGCTCACCAGGGGTGCAACTAGAGCAGTTCTTC.

This rearrangement joins TRBV7-2 to TRBJ2-1; 9 nucleotides align to TRBD2. V was pared by 1 base and J by 5 bases, with 3 bases of the junction left unmatched. Germline loops: CDR1 SGHTA, CDR2 FQGNSA. The CDR3 totals 15 residues. The CDR3 nucleotides read TGTGCCAGCAGCTTAGATAGCGGGGGCCACAATGAGCAGTTCTTC. It is translated as CASSLDSGGHNEQFF.

This clonotype was seen ten or more times. V is TRBV4-2 and J is TRBJ1-1, with D perhaps matching TRBD1 (5 bases). Trimming took off 0 bases at V and 0 bases at J, with 8 bases between the two ends. This CDR3 is 15 amino acids long. Germline V gene lookup returns CDR1 LGHNA and CDR2 YNFKEQ. CDR3 sequence reads: CASSQDRTLNTEAFF. The CDR3 DNA sequence: TGTGCCAGCAGCCAAGATAGGACATTGAACACTGAAGCTTTCTTT.

This clonotype was detected many times. This sequence joins TRBV14 and TRBJ2-4, with D perhaps given as TRBD1 or TRBD2 (5 bases each). Trimming cost V 5 bases and J 2 bases, with 19 bases left between them. CDR3 size: 17 residues. The V gene's germline CDR1 is SGHDN and CDR2 FVKESK. The CDR3 sequence: CASSIHILGRTKNIQYF. The CDR3, as DNA: TGTGCCAGCAGCATTCATATATTGGGACGGACCAAAAACATTCAGTACTTC.

This rearrangement joins TRBV6-6 to TRBJ2-7; D could derive from TRBD1 or TRBD2 (5 bases each). The CDR3 extends over 12 amino acids. Trimming removed 5 bases at V and 12 bases at J, with 17 bases between. In germline, CDR1 is MNHNY, CDR2 SVGAGI (reference sequence). The CDR3 loop is CASSPSSGALYF. CDR3 bases: TGTGCCAGCAGTCCCTCCTCCGGGGCGCTGTACTTC.

The chain uses TRBV5-1 and TRBJ1-1, with D possibly TRBD1 on 6 matching bases. Germline V gene lookup returns CDR1 SGHRS and CDR2 YFSETQ. The CDR3 totals 15 residues. Between the trimmed V and J ends, which lost 0 bases and 5 bases, there was a span of 14 bases. The CDR3 loop is CASSLATGASTEAFF. The CDR3 DNA follows: TGCGCCAGCAGCTTGGCGACAGGAGCGTCGACTGAAGCTTTCTTT. Full variable domain (rest looked up from reference TRBV5-1 and TRBJ1-1): KAGVTQTPRYLIKTRGQQVTLSCSPISGHRSVSWYQQTPGQGLQFLFEYFSETQRNKGNFPGRFSGRQFSNSRSEMNVSTLELGDSALYLCASSLATGASTEAFFGQGTRLTVV.

The V gene is TRBV2, the J gene TRBJ2-1, with 8 bases matching TRBD2. Germline CDR1 and CDR2: SNHLY and FYNNEI. This CDR3 has 15 residues. Trimming cost V 6 bases and J 4 bases; bases outside gene matches: 8. The CDR3 region is CASRVTSGDYNEQFF. The DNA for the CDR3 is TGTGCCAGCAGGGTCACTAGCGGAGATTACAATGAGCAGTTCTTC.

The chain links TRBV12-3 or TRBV12-4 to TRBJ2-1; 9 bases fit TRBD2. The CDR3 is 15 residues long. The V gene end was trimmed by 4 bases and the J gene end by 7 bases; junction bases not matched to a gene: 8. This chain's CDR3 is CASSSRAGGLNEQFF. CDR3 sequence (DNA): TGTGCCAGCAGTTCTCGAGCGGGGGGCTTGAATGAGCAGTTCTTC.

The sample holds many counts of this clonotype. This chain connects TRBV7-6 to TRBJ2-7, with TRBD1 matching over 7 bases. This CDR3 has 15 residues. The junction had 7 bases not matched to a gene; V was cut back by 4 bases and J by 1 base. From germline, CDR1 is SGHVS and CDR2 FNYEAQ. Here the CDR3 DNA reads TGTGCCAGCAGCTCTAACGAGGGACAGTCCTACGAGCAGTACTTC. The encoded protein is CASSSNEGQSYEQYF. Variable domain in full (rest from reference TRBV7-6 and TRBJ2-7): GAGVSQSPRYKVTKRGQDVALRCDPISGHVSLYWYRQALGQGPEFLTYFNYEAQQDKSGLPNDRFSAERPEGSISTLTIQRTEQRDSAMYRCASSSNEGQSYEQYFGPGTRLTVT.

This clonotype was seen many times. In DNA, the CDR3 is TGTGCCATCTCCAAAGAAGGGACCGGGGAGCTGTTTTTT. Protein sequence: CAISKEGTGELFF. The chain is built from TRBV10-3 and TRBJ2-2; D gene unclear. The germline V and J ends were trimmed by 8 bases and 5 bases, with 12 bases remaining between them. CDR3 length: 13 residues. From germline, CDR1 is ENHRY and CDR2 SYGVKD.

There are many counts of this clonotype. The chain is built from TRBV7-2 and TRBJ2-3; D may be TRBD2 (6 bases). CDR3 size: 15 residues. The ends were cut back, 6 bases at V and 5 bases at J, with 18 bases in the middle. Germline loops: CDR1 SGHTA, CDR2 FQGNSA. The CDR3 here is CASSYRDSSKDTQYF. For the CDR3, the DNA is TGTGCCAGCAGTTACCGGGACTCATCTAAAGATACGCAGTATTTT.

The sample holds many counts of this clonotype. The chain combines TRBV27 with TRBJ1-5, with TRBD1 identical over 7 bases. V dropped 8 bases and J dropped 0; count of bases not matched to a gene: 13. This CDR3 region has 17 residues. Germline V gives CDR1 MNHEY, CDR2 SMNVEV (reference sequence). The CDR3 loop is CASGLSKDRVSNQPQHF. The CDR3 nucleotides read TGTGCCAGCGGCTTGTCGAAAGACAGGGTTAGCAATCAGCCCCAGCATTTT.

V usage is TRBV7-9 and J usage is TRBJ1-6; the match to TRBD1 covers 9 bases. The CDR3 is made up of 15 amino acids. From germline, CDR1 is SEHNR and CDR2 FQNEAQ (reference sequence). Trimming cost V 4 bases and J 5 bases; bases outside gene matches: 3. The CDR3 region has the DNA TGTGCCAGCAGCTCACAGGGGGCGGATAATTCACCCCTCCACTTT. It yields the protein CASSSQGADNSPLHF.

The sample holds many counts of this clonotype. This rearrangement joins TRBV5-1 to TRBJ1-2; a possible D gene is TRBD1 (6 bases). The CDR3 sequence is 15 residues long. V lost 6 bases and J 4 bases, leaving 19 bases between the germline ends. Germline V gene data show CDR1 as SGHRS and CDR2 as YFSETQ. This chain's CDR3 is CASKTTPTGLYGYTF. CDR3 DNA: TGCGCCAGCAAGACGACTCCTACAGGGCTCTATGGCTACACCTTC.

There are a few counts of this clonotype. The chain couples TRBV12-3 or TRBV12-4 to TRBJ2-1; TRBD1 might be the D (6 bases). This CDR3 spans 16 amino acids. Trimming removed 5 bases from V and 0 bases from J, with 14 bases in between. CDR3 protein: CASSAGTPRSYNEQFF. CDR3 DNA: TGTGCCAGCAGTGCCGGGACACCTCGCTCCTACAATGAGCAGTTCTTC.

The V call is TRBV28, the J call TRBJ2-5, with a possible D match to TRBD2 (6 bases). CDR1 MDHEN and CDR2 SYDVKM come from the germline V gene. With 5 bases removed from V and 5 bases from J, the gap between germline ends came to 24 bases. This CDR3 contains 17 residues. CDR3 residues: CASSRARRGGVIETQYF. CDR3 sequence (DNA): TGTGCCAGCAGTCGTGCGAGAAGAGGAGGGGTGATCGAGACCCAGTACTTC.